The next 17 T cell receptor beta chains were all read from a single sample in a study of blood T cell repertoires in COVID-19. Measured with immunoSEQ multiplex PCR; TCRdb has only the in-frame clones, and not every one. The sample consists of fewer than 75,000 clones, about 88% of them appearing once. The sequenced sample consisted of peripheral blood. These receptor sequences come from a man aged 70-80 years with acute or convalescent COVID-19.

The chain employs TRBV5-8 and TRBJ1-4; tentative D call: TRBD1 (5 bases). The CDR3 spans 19 residues. From germline, CDR1 is SGHTS and CDR2 YDEGEE. V was trimmed by 4 bases and J by 0 bases, leaving 22 bases between them. In DNA form, the CDR3 reads TGTGCCAGCAGCCCACTCCCGACAGCCTTGTTGGCAACTAATGAAAAACTGTTTTTT. It is translated as CASSPLPTALLATNEKLFF.

The chain has TRBV5-1 and TRBJ1-5; D remains ambiguous. The CDR3 length is 12 residues. Trimming took off 4 bases at V and 6 bases at J, with 8 bases between the two ends. Looked up from germline, CDR1 is SGHRS and CDR2 is YFSETQ. The CDR3 loop is CASSQDGQPQHF. The CDR3, as DNA: TGCGCCAGCAGCCAGGATGGTCAGCCCCAGCATTTT.

This clone was recorded many times. The chain is built from TRBV7-9 and TRBJ1-1; D possibly corresponds to TRBD1 (6 bases). The CDR3 totals 17 residues. The V end was cut by 1 base, the J end by 1 base, with 16 bases between. Germline values: CDR1 SEHNR, CDR2 FQNEAQ (reference sequence). DNA of the CDR3: TGTGCCAGCAGCTTAGGGGGCGGGGGCCGAAAGAACACTGAAGCTTTCTTT. Amino acid sequence: CASSLGGGGRKNTEAFF.

The sample holds a few counts of this clone. V and J are TRBV7-2 and TRBJ1-2; TRBD1 matches at 10 bases. The germline V gene encodes CDR1 SGHTA and CDR2 FQGNSA. Trimming took 0 bases from V and 6 from J; bases not matched to a gene: 1. CDR3 size: 14 residues. This CDR3 reads CASSLAGTGDGYTF. As DNA, the CDR3 is TGTGCCAGCAGCTTAGCGGGGACAGGGGATGGCTACACCTTC.

This clone was counted a few times. J is TRBJ1-1 and V is TRBV2; D unresolved. The CDR3 sequence is 13 residues long. V lost 6 bases, J lost 5 bases, and 13 bases lay in between. From germline, CDR1 is SNHLY and CDR2 FYNNEI. This CDR3 is CASSTARATEAFF. CDR3 DNA: TGTGCCAGCAGCACGGCGCGGGCGACTGAAGCTTTCTTT.

The gene calls are TRBV6-5 and TRBJ1-4; D not certain. V lost 7 bases and J 6 bases, leaving 9 bases between the germline ends. The CDR3 extends over 12 amino acids. The germline gives CDR1 MNHEY, CDR2 SVGAGI. For the CDR3, the DNA is TGTGCCAGCAACGTCCCGGATGAAAAACTGTTTTTT. As protein: CASNVPDEKLFF.

The genes are TRBV24-1 and TRBJ2-3; 7 bases map to TRBD1. V was clipped by 10 bases and J by 1 base; unmatched bases: 7. This CDR3 has 14 amino acids. The germline CDR1 and CDR2 sequences are KGHDR and SFDVKD. The CDR3 sequence is CATGGWERTDTQYF. CDR3 bases: TGTGCCACAGGGGGCTGGGAACGCACAGATACGCAGTATTTT.

The rearrangement joins TRBV4-2 to TRBJ2-7, with D unclear. CDR1 LGHNA and CDR2 YNFKEQ come from the germline V gene. CDR3 length: 17 amino acids. V lost 0 bases, J lost 0 bases, and 15 bases lay in between. The CDR3 protein is CASSQELVPLSSYEQYF. The CDR3 DNA follows: TGTGCCAGCAGCCAAGAATTGGTCCCGTTGAGCTCCTACGAGCAGTACTTC.

The rearrangement uses TRBV18 and TRBJ2-3, with D tentatively TRBD1 (6 bases). In germline, CDR1 is KGHSH, CDR2 LQKENI. This CDR3 is 15 amino acids long. V was clipped by 2 bases and J by 4 bases, with 13 bases between them. This chain's CDR3 is CASSPSGAGADTQYF. CDR3 DNA: TGTGCCAGCTCACCATCAGGGGCCGGGGCAGATACGCAGTATTTT.

The chain joins TRBV7-2 to TRBJ2-1, with TRBD1 identical over 11 bases. This CDR3 is built from 15 residues. V lost 7 bases and J lost 9; bases outside the gene matches: 11. Per germline, CDR1 SGHTA and CDR2 FQGNSA. CDR3 residues: CASTESGTGGFEQFF. CDR3 in DNA: TGTGCCAGCACCGAGTCCGGGACAGGGGGTTTTGAGCAGTTCTTC.

V usage is TRBV6-1 and J usage is TRBJ2-7; TRBD1 might be the D (5 bases). V was trimmed by 8 bases and J by 3 bases, leaving 14 bases between them. This CDR3 spans 13 amino acids. CDR1 MNHNS and CDR2 SASEGT come from the germline V gene. CDR3 loop: CASDSSNGYEQYF. The CDR3 nucleotides are TGTGCCAGCGACAGCTCCAACGGCTACGAGCAGTACTTC.

V is TRBV10-3 and J is TRBJ1-1; possible D gene TRBD1, 6 bases. Between the trimmed V and J ends, which lost 6 bases and 1 base, there was a span of 15 bases. Germline CDR1 and CDR2: ENHRY and SYGVKD. The CDR3 has 15 residues. CDR3 sequence reads: CAIRGDGTPNTEAFF. CDR3 DNA: TGTGCCATCAGGGGTGACGGGACACCGAACACTGAAGCTTTCTTT.

The V gene is TRBV5-1, the J gene TRBJ1-1; tentative D call: TRBD1 (5 bases). This CDR3 region has 12 residues. CDR1 is SGHRS and CDR2 is YFSETQ in the germline V gene. The ends were cut back, 5 bases at V and 7 bases at J, with 12 bases in the middle. DNA of the CDR3: TGCGCCAGCAGGGACACGCTGGGTGAAGCTTTCTTT. It translates to CASRDTLGEAFF.

The chain recombines TRBV11-2 with TRBJ1-1; D remains unclear. This CDR3 spans 11 amino acids. Germline CDR1 is SGHAT and CDR2 is FQNNGV. Trimming stripped 5 bases from V and 6 bases from J, with 7 bases between. The CDR3 DNA sequence: TGTGCCAGCAGCCAGGTGGCTGAAGCTTTCTTT. Protein: CASSQVAEAFF.

Here the CDR3 reads CASSQDGGGAFEQFF. CDR3 nucleotides: TGCGCCAGCAGCCAAGATGGCGGGGGGGCTTTTGAGCAGTTCTTC. The chain joins TRBV4-1 to TRBJ2-1; TRBD2 matches at 9 bases. This CDR3 has 15 residues. CDR1 is MGHRA, CDR2 YSYEKL, per germline. The V gene end was trimmed by 0 bases and the J gene end by 9 bases; junction bases not matched to a gene: 6.

The chain is built from TRBV7-6 and TRBJ1-4; no definite D call. Germline V gene data show CDR1 as SGHVS and CDR2 as FNYEAQ. Trimming removed 1 base at V and 13 bases at J, with 19 bases between. CDR3 length equals 15 residues. The CDR3 bases are TGTGCCAGCAGCTTAGTTTCCGGGTCTGAGAATCCACTGTTTTTT. This translates into CASSLVSGSENPLFF.

This chain uses TRBV29-1 with TRBJ2-5; 8 bases map to TRBD1. The CDR3 consists of 13 residues. The germline V gene has CDR1 SQVTM and CDR2 ANQGSEA. The junction had 1 base not matched to a gene; V was cut back by 4 bases and J by 0 bases. The chain's CDR3 is CSVVGQDQETQYF. The CDR3 coding sequence is TGCAGCGTTGTGGGACAGGACCAAGAGACCCAGTACTTC.